Presented here are 22 T cell receptor beta chains from one specimen sequenced in a study of shared clonotypes between healthy human individuals. Libraries were prepared by immunoSEQ multiplex PCR; TCRdb keeps only in-frame clonotypes and omits some of them. The table lists around 2.1 million clones, approximately 94% of them singletons. Sequencing input: naive CD4+ T cells sorted from blood. The subset denotes: CD45RA+ positively selected. These receptors all come from a man aged 18 to 29 in good health.

This chain uses TRBV20-1 with TRBJ1-5; D gene uncertain. Germline values: CDR1 DFQATT, CDR2 SNEGSKA (reference sequence). The CDR3 consists of 11 residues. V was cut by 4 bases and J by 13 bases, with 14 bases left in between. The CDR3 DNA follows: TGCAGTGCTAAAGATTCCGAAGCACAGCATTTT. It translates to CSAKDSEAQHF.

This clone was detected once. The V call is TRBV7-2, the J call TRBJ2-2; 8 bases map to TRBD2. The CDR3 consists of 15 residues. V trimming: 5 bases; J trimming: 7 bases; junction bases outside the gene matches: 9. The germline gives CDR1 SGHTA, CDR2 FQGNSA. The CDR3 coding sequence is TGTGCCAGCAGCATAGGACTAGCAGGGTACGGGGAGCTGTTTTTT. This translates into CASSIGLAGYGELFF.

J is TRBJ2-5 and V is TRBV18, with D perhaps TRBD1 or TRBD2 (5 bases each). With 6 bases removed from V and 4 bases from J, the gap between germline ends came to 18 bases. The germline CDR1 and CDR2 sequences are KGHSH and LQKENI. The CDR3 totals 15 residues. This CDR3 reads CASSRSATGLETQYF. In DNA, the CDR3 is TGTGCCAGCTCGCGCTCGGCTACGGGGCTAGAGACCCAGTACTTC.

The chain couples TRBV7-9 to TRBJ1-5; D is undetermined. Trimming shortened V by 1 base and J by 2 bases, and 15 bases separated the two germline ends. The CDR3 loop spans 17 amino acids. Germline-derived CDR1 and CDR2 are SEHNR and FQNEAQ (reference sequence). The CDR3 nucleotides read TGTGCCAGCAGCTTAGGGAGTGGGGAAACTGGCAATCAGCCCCAGCATTTT. Its protein product is CASSLGSGETGNQPQHF.

With respect to this clone: Other DNA sequences in this specimen translate into the identical CDR3. This chain uses TRBV6-5 with TRBJ2-7; TRBD1 matches 8 bases. Germline V lookup: CDR1 MNHEY, CDR2 SVGAGI. The CDR3 totals 15 residues. Trimming at V came to 0 bases and at J to 2 bases, leaving 3 bases not matched to a gene. CDR3 in DNA: TGTGCCAGCAGTTACTCCCGGACAGGGACCTACGAGCAGTACTTC. Residues: CASSYSRTGTYEQYF.

This clone was counted between two and nine times. The V gene is TRBV7-9, the J gene TRBJ1-1; no clear D. V lost 4 bases, J lost 1 base, and 10 bases lay in between. The CDR3 is made up of 14 amino acids. Germline values: CDR1 SEHNR, CDR2 FQNEAQ (reference sequence). CDR3 nucleotide sequence: TGTGCCAGCAGCTCACGAGGAGGGAACACTGAAGCTTTCTTT. It codes for CASSSRGGNTEAFF.

CDR3 region: CASSVRGGTDYGYTF. In nucleotides, the CDR3 is TGTGCCAGCAGCGTCAGGGGGGGAACTGACTATGGCTACACCTTC. This sequence joins TRBV7-9 and TRBJ1-2; 7 positions match TRBD1. V trimming: 5 bases; J trimming: 3 bases; junction bases outside the gene matches: 9. The CDR3 length is 15 residues. Germline CDR1 is SEHNR and CDR2 is FQNEAQ (reference sequence).

This sequence joins TRBV19 and TRBJ1-1, with D possibly being TRBD1 (6 bases). The CDR3 sequence is 15 residues long. Germline CDR1 and CDR2: LNHDA and SQIVND (reference sequence). Trimming cost V 4 bases and J 5 bases, with 17 bases left between them. The CDR3 DNA reads TGTGCCAGTAGTACACAGGGTAGCGGGGGTACTGAAGCTTTCTTT. Protein product: CASSTQGSGGTEAFF.

The V and J genes are TRBV6-6 and TRBJ2-1, with 12 nucleotides matching TRBD2. The V and J ends lost 8 bases and 7 bases, in that order; junction bases with no gene match: 3. The CDR3 length is 13 residues. CDR1 is MNHNY and CDR2 is SVGAGI in the germline V gene (reference sequence). The CDR3 protein is CASAGTSGNEQFF. Written as DNA, the CDR3 is TGTGCCAGCGCTGGGACTAGCGGGAATGAGCAGTTCTTC.

The chain is built from TRBV5-6 and TRBJ2-4; 8 positions agree with TRBD2. This CDR3 spans 14 amino acids. V was clipped by 3 bases and J by 4 bases; unmatched bases: 3. The germline V gene encodes CDR1 SGHDT and CDR2 YYEEEE. The CDR3 region is CASSSRGAKNIQYF. In DNA, the CDR3 is TGTGCCAGCAGCTCGCGGGGGGCTAAAAACATTCAGTACTTC.

The V and J genes are TRBV6-1 and TRBJ1-5; possibly TRBD1 for D (5 bases). Per the germline V gene, CDR1 is MNHNS and CDR2 is SASEGT. The CDR3 extends over 14 amino acids. Trimming cost V 6 bases and J 2 bases, with 11 bases left between them. The CDR3 DNA sequence: TGTGCCAGCAGCGTCTTACAGGGCAATCAGCCCCAGCATTTT. This sequence encodes CASSVLQGNQPQHF.

The chain employs TRBV5-1 and TRBJ2-1, with D possibly matching TRBD1 (6 bases). Germline assignment: CDR1 SGHRS and CDR2 YFSETQ. V was pared by 5 bases and J by 5 bases, with 14 bases between. This CDR3 contains 14 residues. CDR3 region: CASRHREVDNEQFF. The CDR3 DNA sequence: TGCGCCAGCAGGCACAGGGAAGTCGACAATGAGCAGTTCTTC. Filled out from reference TRBV5-1 and TRBJ2-1, the complete variable domain reads KAGVTQTPRYLIKTRGQQVTLSCSPISGHRSVSWYQQTPGQGLQFLFEYFSETQRNKGNFPGRFSGRQFSNSRSEMNVSTLELGDSALYLCASRHREVDNEQFFGPGTRLTVL.

This chain joins TRBV11-2 and TRBJ1-4; 7 positions match TRBD1. CDR3 length: 15 amino acids. J was trimmed by 7 bases and V by 1 base; bases with no gene match: 6. Germline V lookup: CDR1 SGHAT, CDR2 FQNNGV. The chain's CDR3 is CASSLAYRGPEKLFF. CDR3 DNA: TGTGCCAGCAGCTTAGCATACAGGGGTCCTGAAAAACTGTTTTTT.

About this clone: At the DNA level, this CDR3 is encoded by other sequences in the same sample as well. The V call is TRBV4-1, the J call TRBJ2-3, with D perhaps TRBD1 or TRBD2 (6 bases each). V was clipped by 0 bases and J by 3 bases, with 10 bases between them. Germline CDR1 reads MGHRA; CDR2 reads YSYEKL. The CDR3 covers 15 residues. CDR3 DNA sequence: TGCGCCAGCAGCCAAGATGGAGGGGGAACAGATACGCAGTATTTT. Translation: CASSQDGGGTDTQYF.

Points on this clone: Other DNA sequences in the sample encode the same CDR3. The chain couples TRBV6-6 to TRBJ2-7; D perhaps matches TRBD1 (5 bases). CDR1 and CDR2 from the germline V gene are MNHNY and SVGAGI (reference sequence). Trimming cost V 6 bases and J 4 bases, with 7 bases left between them. This CDR3 spans 11 amino acids. The CDR3 is CASRQGYEQYF. The CDR3 DNA reads as TGTGCCAGCAGGCAGGGTTACGAGCAGTACTTC.

The chain recombines TRBV4-3 with TRBJ2-7, with D unclear. V shed 0 bases and J shed 3 bases, with 12 bases lying between them. CDR3 length: 15 residues. CDR1 and CDR2 from the germline V gene are LGHNA and YSLEER. The CDR3 here is CASSQESGLGYEQYF. CDR3 bases: TGCGCCAGCAGCCAAGAATCCGGGTTGGGCTACGAGCAGTACTTC.

The chain is built from TRBV2 and TRBJ1-6; D gene ambiguous. The CDR3 extends over 14 amino acids. Germline V gene sequence: CDR1 SNHLY, CDR2 FYNNEI. Trimming left V 6 bases short and J 10 bases short, with 16 bases between. The DNA for the CDR3 is TGTGCCAGCAGGAGAATGATGGGTTCCTCACCCCTCCACTTT. It yields the protein CASRRMMGSSPLHF.

The genes are TRBV10-3 and TRBJ1-5; D possibly corresponds to TRBD1 (5 bases). V lost 3 bases, J lost 1 base, and 10 bases lay in between. The CDR3 contains 15 residues. CDR1 and CDR2 (germline): ENHRY, SYGVKD. CDR3 nucleotide sequence: TGTGCCATCAGTGATGGGGGGGGAAGCAATCAGCCCCAGCATTTT. It is translated as CAISDGGGSNQPQHF.

Note on this clone: This same CDR3 is encoded by further DNA sequences in the sample. The V gene is TRBV5-1, the J gene TRBJ2-2, with D perhaps TRBD1 (6 bases). The germline V gene encodes CDR1 SGHRS and CDR2 YFSETQ. The CDR3 has 13 residues. Trimming left V 6 bases short and J 1 base short, with 7 bases between. CDR3: CASTQGNTGELFF. The CDR3 region has the DNA TGCGCCAGCACACAGGGGAACACCGGGGAGCTGTTTTTT.

V and J are TRBV15 and TRBJ2-7; D might be TRBD1 (5 bases). The CDR3 totals 14 residues. Germline CDR1 LNHNV, CDR2 YYDKDF (reference sequence). The V end lost 0 bases, the J end lost 5 bases, and 11 bases lay between the germline ends. The CDR3 DNA is TGTGCCACCAGCAGAGATCAGGGCCCGCACGAGCAGTACTTC. Amino acids: CATSRDQGPHEQYF.

The V gene is TRBV7-9, the J gene TRBJ1-2; unclear D gene. V shed 6 bases and J shed 7 bases, with 9 bases lying between them. There are 11 residues in the CDR3. The germline gives CDR1 SEHNR, CDR2 FQNEAQ (reference sequence). Here the CDR3 reads CASRTDAGYTF. In DNA form, the CDR3 reads TGTGCCAGCAGGACCGATGCTGGCTACACCTTC.

Remarks on this clone: Other nucleotide sequences from this sample produce the same CDR3. The chain links TRBV28 to TRBJ1-5; perhaps TRBD1 as D (5 bases). The CDR3 runs to 15 residues. V was pared by 1 base and J by 2 bases, with 9 bases between. Germline V gene data show CDR1 as MDHEN and CDR2 as SYDVKM. CDR3 DNA sequence: TGTGCCAGCAGTTTATACTCCAGGGGCAATCAGCCCCAGCATTTT. This codes for CASSLYSRGNQPQHF. Filled out from reference TRBV28 and TRBJ1-5, the complete variable domain reads DVKVTQSSRYLVKRTGEKVFLECVQDMDHENMFWYRQDPGLGLRLIYFSYDVKMKEKGDIPEGYSVSREKKERFSLILESASTNQTSMYLCASSLYSRGNQPQHFGDGTRLSIL.